This is a list of T cell receptor beta chains from one sample in a study of shared clonotypes between healthy human individuals. Some clones are missing from TCRdb's copy, which holds only in-frame ones; the method was immunoSEQ multiplex PCR. The sample includes some 79,000 clones, about 61% of them seen just once. Sequencing was done on a sample of memory CD8+ T cells sorted from blood. These receptors were obtained from a man in his thirties or forties in good health. The CDR3 runs from the conserved cysteine through the conserved F or W. A D gene is named only where the DNA matches it firmly. Clone size, where shown, is once, few, many, or a class for clones that have expanded.

CDR3 protein: CASSLGQGLDEQYF; CDR3 DNA: TGCGCCAGCAGCTTGGGCCAGGGGTTAGACGAGCAGTACTTC; V gene: TRBV5-1; J gene: TRBJ2-7; clone size: .; D gene: .
CDR3 protein: CASSEWGYELSNQPQHF; CDR3 DNA: TGTGCCAGCAGTGAATGGGGTTACGAACTTAGCAATCAGCCCCAGCATTTT; V gene: TRBV6-1; J gene: TRBJ1-5; clone size: many; D gene: .
CDR3 protein: CATSRDRGTVNEQFF; CDR3 DNA: TGTGCCACCAGCAGAGATAGAGGGACAGTCAATGAGCAGTTCTTC; V gene: TRBV15; J gene: TRBJ2-1; clone size: .; D gene: TRBD1
CDR3 protein: CASRVTGGYEQYF; CDR3 DNA: TGTGCCAGCAGGGTGACAGGGGGGTACGAGCAGTACTTC; V gene: TRBV2; J gene: TRBJ2-7; clone size: .; D gene: TRBD1
CDR3 protein: CAWSVLAGPNTGELFF; CDR3 DNA: TGTGCCTGGAGTGTGCTAGCGGGACCGAACACCGGGGAGCTGTTTTTT; V gene: TRBV30; J gene: TRBJ2-2; clone size: .; D gene: TRBD2
CDR3 protein: CASSLLAGESNEQFF; CDR3 DNA: TGTGCCAGCAGTCTACTAGCGGGAGAATCCAATGAGCAGTTCTTC; V gene: TRBV28; J gene: TRBJ2-1; clone size: .; D gene: TRBD2
CDR3 protein: CASSYGGVGNTIYF; CDR3 DNA: TGTGCCAGCAGTTACGGTGGCGTTGGAAACACCATATATTTT; V gene: TRBV6-5; J gene: TRBJ1-3; clone size: .; D gene: .
CDR3 protein: CATSRGETEEKLFF; CDR3 DNA: TGTGCCACCAGCAGAGGGGAGACGGAGGAAAAACTGTTTTTT; V gene: TRBV15; J gene: TRBJ1-4; clone size: .; D gene: .
CDR3 protein: CASRYGTSTRNEQFF; CDR3 DNA: TGCGCCAGCAGATACGGGACTAGCACTAGGAATGAGCAGTTCTTC; V gene: TRBV5-1; J gene: TRBJ2-1; clone size: .; D gene: TRBD2
CDR3 protein: CASSERDSNEQFF; CDR3 DNA: TGTGCCAGCAGTGAAAGGGACAGCAATGAGCAGTTCTTC; V gene: TRBV6-4; J gene: TRBJ2-1; clone size: .; D gene: TRBD1